The T cell receptor beta chain described here comes from a study of shared clonotypes between healthy human individuals (dated by TCRdb to 2018 to 2021). Concerning the study at large: The cohort comprised a couple of women and a few men aged 18 to 49 years. Between about 0.8 and 8.9 billion PBMCs per donor were obtained by leukapheresis. Different laboratories and diverse techniques were used to prepare libraries and sequence TCR repertoires, to increase sequencing depth and limit assay-specific biases. To estimate repertoire size and how much clonotypes are shared between individuals, the study performed deep sequencing of blood TCR repertoires from a handful of healthy adults. For each donor, three plates each were used for CD4 naive and CD4 memory, two plates were used for CD8 naive, and one plate was used for CD8 memory.

The donors were healthy, HIV-negative adults who had no recently reported acute infections or vaccinations. All donors were Caucasian adults living in Nashville, Tennessee, USA. Magnetic negative selection was used to enrich CD4+ T cells, after which naive cells were positively selected on CD45RA and the negative fraction became the memory subset. After blood collection by leukapheresis, PBMCs were isolated using Ficoll-Histopaque density gradient centrifugation and then cryopreserved in the vapor phase of liquid nitrogen. Analytical flow cytometry was used to check the purity and quantity of every magnetically sorted T cell population. From each sorted fraction, genomic DNA was isolated and quantified by UV absorbance on a Nanodrop 2000c. Using the deep immunoSEQ assay, TCR CDR3 regions were amplified from genomic DNA by multiplex PCR. Genomic DNA extracted from each cell subset was distributed evenly over all wells of several immunoSEQ 96-well plates, and each plate served as one replicate. For sorted subsets, roughly 190 ng of genomic DNA, equivalent to roughly 33,000 T cell genomes, went into each replicate PCR. Purified libraries were measured with a Qubit 3.0 fluorometer, size-checked on a Bioanalyzer 2100, and measured again with the KAPA Library Quantification kit. A separate single-read 150-cycle Illumina NextSeq 550 flow cell was used to sequence each immunoSEQ 96-well plate. As for the original processing: Because the immunoSEQ output held only junctional sequences and lacked quality scores, the filtering could not match the filtering applied to full-length reads. Sequences were annotated with PyIR, a Python wrapper for IgBLAST v1.9, and V/J genes and CDR3 were assigned using IMGT germline references. Reads were filtered out if the reads had weak V/J assignments (E-value above 1e-6), no CDR3, stop codons, out-of-frame junctions, or ambiguous translated residues. V3J clonotypes were defined as sequences sharing the same inferred V gene, J gene, and CDR3 amino acid sequence. Percentage overlap between repertoires was computed as shared unique clonotypes divided by the size of the smaller repertoire. Richness of each repertoire was evaluated using RTK rarefaction, the Chao1 estimator, and Recon v2.1 estimates of unobserved clonotypes. Generation probabilities for all TCRbeta clonotypes obtained by the gDNA method from several donors were computed using OLGA. Entries here come from immuneACCESS through TCRdb and include only in-frame sequences with V and J called. Some clones fail to appear in such tables; in the studies checked, an unresolved V gene covers under half of the shortfall, and the cause of the remainder is unknown. The D gene and trimming were derived from the DNA, and the V and J assignments and clone size from that table. This sample lists about 1.5 million clones; 95% to 97% were detected once. In total, the top ten clones hold roughly 1.2% of the sample.

Summary of the overall study and its limitations: The genetic and exposure-history diversity represented was limited by the small number of donors. Only blood was sampled, and tissue TCR repertoires likely differ from those in blood. Pairwise subsampling led to the expectation that sequencing depth would affect the degree of clonotype sharing among donors. Sharing across a few donors was observed for 4.5% to 6.5% of naive CD4, 3.5% of naive CD8, roughly 2.4% of memory CD4, and less than 0.45% of memory CD8 clonotypes. Naive subsets generally had larger estimated clonotype richness than memory subsets did. Higher generation probabilities were observed for clonotypes shared by all four sorted-subset donors than for non-shared clonotypes. Even with the large sequencing depth, rarefaction of the sorted-subset datasets indicated that sequencing was incomplete.

As encoded in the germline V gene, CDR1 is SGHRS while CDR2 is YFSETQ. The cysteine opens and the phenylalanine closes a CDR3 of 14 amino acids. Only CDR3 DNA is held: 42 bases, read in frame from base 1. V and J are truncated by 4 bases and 2 bases respectively, leaving an intervening sequence of 13 bases. On this clone itself: The target of this receptor is not known. One base away there is no much larger clone; base qualities are not given.

Specimen: naive CD4+ T cells sorted from blood. The cell subset or site label on this specimen signifies: CD45RA+ positively selected. The TCR was taken from a man between 25 and 39 years old in good health. In this chain, TRBV5-1 is recombined with TRBJ2-7; possibly the D gene is TRBD1, per 5 matching bases. The CDR3 sequence is CASSPRGSPYEQYF. The sequence in DNA is TGCGCCAGCAGCCCAAGGGGAAGTCCCTACGAGCAGTACTTC.